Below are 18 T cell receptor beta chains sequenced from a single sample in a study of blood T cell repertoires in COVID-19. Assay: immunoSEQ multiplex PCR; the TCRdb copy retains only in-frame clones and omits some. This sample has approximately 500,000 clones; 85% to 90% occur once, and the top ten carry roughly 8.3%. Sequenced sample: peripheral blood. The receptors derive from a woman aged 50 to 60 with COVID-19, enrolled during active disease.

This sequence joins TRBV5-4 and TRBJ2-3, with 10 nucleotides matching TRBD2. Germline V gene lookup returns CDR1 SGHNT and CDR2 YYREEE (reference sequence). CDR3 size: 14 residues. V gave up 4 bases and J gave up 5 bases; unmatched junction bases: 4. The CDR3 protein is CASSRAGGEDTQYF. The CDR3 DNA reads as TGTGCCAGCAGCCGAGCGGGGGGGGAAGATACGCAGTATTTT.

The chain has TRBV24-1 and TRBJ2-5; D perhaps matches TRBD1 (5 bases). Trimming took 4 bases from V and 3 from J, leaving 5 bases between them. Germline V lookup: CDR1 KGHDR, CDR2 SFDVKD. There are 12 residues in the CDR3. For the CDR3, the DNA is TGTGCCACCAGTGAGACAGAAGAGACCCAGTACTTC. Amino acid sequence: CATSETEETQYF.

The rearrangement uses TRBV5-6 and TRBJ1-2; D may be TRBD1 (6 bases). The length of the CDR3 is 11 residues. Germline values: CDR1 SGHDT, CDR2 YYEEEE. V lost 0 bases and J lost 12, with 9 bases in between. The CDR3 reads CASSLDREDTF. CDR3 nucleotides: TGTGCCAGCAGCTTGGACAGGGAAGACACCTTC.

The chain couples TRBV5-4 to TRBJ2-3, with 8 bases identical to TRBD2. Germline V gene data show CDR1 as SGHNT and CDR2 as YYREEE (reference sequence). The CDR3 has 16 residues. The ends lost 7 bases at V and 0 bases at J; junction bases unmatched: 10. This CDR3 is CASYGGTGGSTDTQYF. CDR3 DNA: TGTGCCAGCTATGGGGGGACGGGGGGGAGCACAGATACGCAGTATTTT. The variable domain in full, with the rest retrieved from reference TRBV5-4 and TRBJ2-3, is ETGVTQSPTHLIKTRGQQVTLRCSSQSGHNTVSWYQQALGQGPQFIFQYYREEENGRGNFPPRFSGLQFPNYSSELNVNALELDDSALYLCASYGGTGGSTDTQYFGPGTRLTVL.

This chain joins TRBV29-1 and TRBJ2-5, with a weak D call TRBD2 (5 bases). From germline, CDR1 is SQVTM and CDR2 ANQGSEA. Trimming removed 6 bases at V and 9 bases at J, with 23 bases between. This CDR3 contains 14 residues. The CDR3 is CSVLGRRLLEAQYF. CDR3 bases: TGCAGCGTACTTGGACGCCGTTTACTGGAGGCCCAGTACTTC. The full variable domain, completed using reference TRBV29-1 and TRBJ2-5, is SAVISQKPSRDICQRGTSLTIQCQVDSQVTMMFWYRQQPGQSLTLIATANQGSEATYESGFVIDKFPISRPNLTFSTLTVSNMSPEDSSIYLCSVLGRRLLEAQYFGPGTRLLVL.

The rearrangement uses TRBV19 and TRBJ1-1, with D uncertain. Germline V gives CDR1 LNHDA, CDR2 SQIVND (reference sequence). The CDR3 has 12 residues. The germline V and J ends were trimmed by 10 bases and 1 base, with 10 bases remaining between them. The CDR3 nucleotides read TGTGCCACTCTGACAAAGAACACTGAAGCTTTCTTT. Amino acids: CATLTKNTEAFF.

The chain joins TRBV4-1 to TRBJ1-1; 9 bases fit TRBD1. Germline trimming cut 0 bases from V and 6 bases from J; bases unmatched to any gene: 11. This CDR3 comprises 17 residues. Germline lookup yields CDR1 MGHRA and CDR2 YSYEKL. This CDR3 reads CASSQDRVTGGGPEAFF. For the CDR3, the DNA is TGCGCCAGCAGCCAAGATCGGGTGACAGGGGGAGGCCCTGAAGCTTTCTTT.

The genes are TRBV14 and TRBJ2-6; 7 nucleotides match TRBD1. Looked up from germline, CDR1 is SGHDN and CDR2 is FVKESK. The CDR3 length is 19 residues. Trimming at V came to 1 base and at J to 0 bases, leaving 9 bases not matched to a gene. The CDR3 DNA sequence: TGTGCCAGCAGCCAAGCCCCGGGACAGTTTCCCTCTGGGGCCAACGTCCTGACTTTC. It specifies CASSQAPGQFPSGANVLTF.

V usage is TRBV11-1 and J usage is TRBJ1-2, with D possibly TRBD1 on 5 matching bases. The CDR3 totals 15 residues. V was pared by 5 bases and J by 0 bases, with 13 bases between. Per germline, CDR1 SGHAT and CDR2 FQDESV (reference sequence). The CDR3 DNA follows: TGTGCCAGCAGCCTGGTGGCAGGGCCTAACTATGGCTACACCTTC. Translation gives CASSLVAGPNYGYTF.

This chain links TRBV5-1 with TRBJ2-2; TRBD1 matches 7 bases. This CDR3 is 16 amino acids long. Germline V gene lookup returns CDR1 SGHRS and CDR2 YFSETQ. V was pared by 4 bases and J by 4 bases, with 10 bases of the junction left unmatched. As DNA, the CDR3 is TGCGCCAGCAGCCCACAGGGGCCTGCGGGCACCGGGGAGCTGTTTTTT. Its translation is CASSPQGPAGTGELFF. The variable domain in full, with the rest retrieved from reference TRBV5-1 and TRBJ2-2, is KAGVTQTPRYLIKTRGQQVTLSCSPISGHRSVSWYQQTPGQGLQFLFEYFSETQRNKGNFPGRFSGRQFSNSRSEMNVSTLELGDSALYLCASSPQGPAGTGELFFGEGSRLTVL.

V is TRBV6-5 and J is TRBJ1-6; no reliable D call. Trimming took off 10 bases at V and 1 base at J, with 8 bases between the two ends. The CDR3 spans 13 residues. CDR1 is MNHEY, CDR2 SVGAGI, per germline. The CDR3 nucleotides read TGTGCCACGAAGGAGTCCTATAATTCACCCCTCCACTTT. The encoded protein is CATKESYNSPLHF.

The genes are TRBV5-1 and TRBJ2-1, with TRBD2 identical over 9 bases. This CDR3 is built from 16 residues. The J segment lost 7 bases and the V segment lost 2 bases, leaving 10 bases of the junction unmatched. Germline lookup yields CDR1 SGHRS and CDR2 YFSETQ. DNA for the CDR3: TGCGCCAGCAGCTTCGGGAGGCGGGGGGGCTGGAATGAGCAGTTCTTC. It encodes CASSFGRRGGWNEQFF.

The CDR3 DNA reads TGTGCCAGCAGCCAAGGGGACAGCAACACCGGGGAGCTGTTTTTT. Encoded protein: CASSQGDSNTGELFF. The V and J genes are TRBV7-3 and TRBJ2-2; 7 bases align to TRBD1. V shed 5 bases, J shed 2 bases, and the junction held 5 bases outside the gene matches. CDR3 size: 15 residues. CDR1 is SGHTA, CDR2 FQGTGA, per germline.

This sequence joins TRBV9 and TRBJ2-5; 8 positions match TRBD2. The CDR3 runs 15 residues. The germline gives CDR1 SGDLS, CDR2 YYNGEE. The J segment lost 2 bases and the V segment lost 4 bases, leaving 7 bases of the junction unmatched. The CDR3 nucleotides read TGTGCCAGCAGCCCCCGGGCTAGCGGGCAAGAGACCCAGTACTTC. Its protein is CASSPRASGQETQYF.

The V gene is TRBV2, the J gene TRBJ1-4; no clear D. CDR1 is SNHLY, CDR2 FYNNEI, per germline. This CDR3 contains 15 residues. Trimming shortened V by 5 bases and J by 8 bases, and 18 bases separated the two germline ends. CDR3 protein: CASSTQFPAVEKLFF. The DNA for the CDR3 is TGTGCCAGCAGTACCCAGTTTCCCGCCGTAGAAAAACTGTTTTTT.

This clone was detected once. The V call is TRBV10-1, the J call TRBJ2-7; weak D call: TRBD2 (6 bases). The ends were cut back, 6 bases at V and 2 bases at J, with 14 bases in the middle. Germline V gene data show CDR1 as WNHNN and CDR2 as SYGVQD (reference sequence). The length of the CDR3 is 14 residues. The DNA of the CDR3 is TGCGCCAGCAGCGGGGGACTTGATACCTACGAGCAGTACTTC. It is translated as CASSGGLDTYEQYF.

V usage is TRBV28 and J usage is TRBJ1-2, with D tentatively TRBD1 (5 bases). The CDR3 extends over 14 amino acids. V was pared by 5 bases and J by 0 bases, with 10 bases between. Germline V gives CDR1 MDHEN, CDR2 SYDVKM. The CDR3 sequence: CASSPGATNYGYTF. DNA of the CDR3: TGTGCCAGCAGTCCTGGGGCAACTAACTATGGCTACACCTTC.

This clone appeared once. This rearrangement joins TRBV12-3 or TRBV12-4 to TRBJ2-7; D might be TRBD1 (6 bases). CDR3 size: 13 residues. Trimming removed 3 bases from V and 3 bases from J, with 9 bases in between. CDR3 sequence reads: CASSFKGDYEQYF. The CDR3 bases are TGTGCCAGCAGTTTCAAGGGGGACTACGAGCAGTACTTC.